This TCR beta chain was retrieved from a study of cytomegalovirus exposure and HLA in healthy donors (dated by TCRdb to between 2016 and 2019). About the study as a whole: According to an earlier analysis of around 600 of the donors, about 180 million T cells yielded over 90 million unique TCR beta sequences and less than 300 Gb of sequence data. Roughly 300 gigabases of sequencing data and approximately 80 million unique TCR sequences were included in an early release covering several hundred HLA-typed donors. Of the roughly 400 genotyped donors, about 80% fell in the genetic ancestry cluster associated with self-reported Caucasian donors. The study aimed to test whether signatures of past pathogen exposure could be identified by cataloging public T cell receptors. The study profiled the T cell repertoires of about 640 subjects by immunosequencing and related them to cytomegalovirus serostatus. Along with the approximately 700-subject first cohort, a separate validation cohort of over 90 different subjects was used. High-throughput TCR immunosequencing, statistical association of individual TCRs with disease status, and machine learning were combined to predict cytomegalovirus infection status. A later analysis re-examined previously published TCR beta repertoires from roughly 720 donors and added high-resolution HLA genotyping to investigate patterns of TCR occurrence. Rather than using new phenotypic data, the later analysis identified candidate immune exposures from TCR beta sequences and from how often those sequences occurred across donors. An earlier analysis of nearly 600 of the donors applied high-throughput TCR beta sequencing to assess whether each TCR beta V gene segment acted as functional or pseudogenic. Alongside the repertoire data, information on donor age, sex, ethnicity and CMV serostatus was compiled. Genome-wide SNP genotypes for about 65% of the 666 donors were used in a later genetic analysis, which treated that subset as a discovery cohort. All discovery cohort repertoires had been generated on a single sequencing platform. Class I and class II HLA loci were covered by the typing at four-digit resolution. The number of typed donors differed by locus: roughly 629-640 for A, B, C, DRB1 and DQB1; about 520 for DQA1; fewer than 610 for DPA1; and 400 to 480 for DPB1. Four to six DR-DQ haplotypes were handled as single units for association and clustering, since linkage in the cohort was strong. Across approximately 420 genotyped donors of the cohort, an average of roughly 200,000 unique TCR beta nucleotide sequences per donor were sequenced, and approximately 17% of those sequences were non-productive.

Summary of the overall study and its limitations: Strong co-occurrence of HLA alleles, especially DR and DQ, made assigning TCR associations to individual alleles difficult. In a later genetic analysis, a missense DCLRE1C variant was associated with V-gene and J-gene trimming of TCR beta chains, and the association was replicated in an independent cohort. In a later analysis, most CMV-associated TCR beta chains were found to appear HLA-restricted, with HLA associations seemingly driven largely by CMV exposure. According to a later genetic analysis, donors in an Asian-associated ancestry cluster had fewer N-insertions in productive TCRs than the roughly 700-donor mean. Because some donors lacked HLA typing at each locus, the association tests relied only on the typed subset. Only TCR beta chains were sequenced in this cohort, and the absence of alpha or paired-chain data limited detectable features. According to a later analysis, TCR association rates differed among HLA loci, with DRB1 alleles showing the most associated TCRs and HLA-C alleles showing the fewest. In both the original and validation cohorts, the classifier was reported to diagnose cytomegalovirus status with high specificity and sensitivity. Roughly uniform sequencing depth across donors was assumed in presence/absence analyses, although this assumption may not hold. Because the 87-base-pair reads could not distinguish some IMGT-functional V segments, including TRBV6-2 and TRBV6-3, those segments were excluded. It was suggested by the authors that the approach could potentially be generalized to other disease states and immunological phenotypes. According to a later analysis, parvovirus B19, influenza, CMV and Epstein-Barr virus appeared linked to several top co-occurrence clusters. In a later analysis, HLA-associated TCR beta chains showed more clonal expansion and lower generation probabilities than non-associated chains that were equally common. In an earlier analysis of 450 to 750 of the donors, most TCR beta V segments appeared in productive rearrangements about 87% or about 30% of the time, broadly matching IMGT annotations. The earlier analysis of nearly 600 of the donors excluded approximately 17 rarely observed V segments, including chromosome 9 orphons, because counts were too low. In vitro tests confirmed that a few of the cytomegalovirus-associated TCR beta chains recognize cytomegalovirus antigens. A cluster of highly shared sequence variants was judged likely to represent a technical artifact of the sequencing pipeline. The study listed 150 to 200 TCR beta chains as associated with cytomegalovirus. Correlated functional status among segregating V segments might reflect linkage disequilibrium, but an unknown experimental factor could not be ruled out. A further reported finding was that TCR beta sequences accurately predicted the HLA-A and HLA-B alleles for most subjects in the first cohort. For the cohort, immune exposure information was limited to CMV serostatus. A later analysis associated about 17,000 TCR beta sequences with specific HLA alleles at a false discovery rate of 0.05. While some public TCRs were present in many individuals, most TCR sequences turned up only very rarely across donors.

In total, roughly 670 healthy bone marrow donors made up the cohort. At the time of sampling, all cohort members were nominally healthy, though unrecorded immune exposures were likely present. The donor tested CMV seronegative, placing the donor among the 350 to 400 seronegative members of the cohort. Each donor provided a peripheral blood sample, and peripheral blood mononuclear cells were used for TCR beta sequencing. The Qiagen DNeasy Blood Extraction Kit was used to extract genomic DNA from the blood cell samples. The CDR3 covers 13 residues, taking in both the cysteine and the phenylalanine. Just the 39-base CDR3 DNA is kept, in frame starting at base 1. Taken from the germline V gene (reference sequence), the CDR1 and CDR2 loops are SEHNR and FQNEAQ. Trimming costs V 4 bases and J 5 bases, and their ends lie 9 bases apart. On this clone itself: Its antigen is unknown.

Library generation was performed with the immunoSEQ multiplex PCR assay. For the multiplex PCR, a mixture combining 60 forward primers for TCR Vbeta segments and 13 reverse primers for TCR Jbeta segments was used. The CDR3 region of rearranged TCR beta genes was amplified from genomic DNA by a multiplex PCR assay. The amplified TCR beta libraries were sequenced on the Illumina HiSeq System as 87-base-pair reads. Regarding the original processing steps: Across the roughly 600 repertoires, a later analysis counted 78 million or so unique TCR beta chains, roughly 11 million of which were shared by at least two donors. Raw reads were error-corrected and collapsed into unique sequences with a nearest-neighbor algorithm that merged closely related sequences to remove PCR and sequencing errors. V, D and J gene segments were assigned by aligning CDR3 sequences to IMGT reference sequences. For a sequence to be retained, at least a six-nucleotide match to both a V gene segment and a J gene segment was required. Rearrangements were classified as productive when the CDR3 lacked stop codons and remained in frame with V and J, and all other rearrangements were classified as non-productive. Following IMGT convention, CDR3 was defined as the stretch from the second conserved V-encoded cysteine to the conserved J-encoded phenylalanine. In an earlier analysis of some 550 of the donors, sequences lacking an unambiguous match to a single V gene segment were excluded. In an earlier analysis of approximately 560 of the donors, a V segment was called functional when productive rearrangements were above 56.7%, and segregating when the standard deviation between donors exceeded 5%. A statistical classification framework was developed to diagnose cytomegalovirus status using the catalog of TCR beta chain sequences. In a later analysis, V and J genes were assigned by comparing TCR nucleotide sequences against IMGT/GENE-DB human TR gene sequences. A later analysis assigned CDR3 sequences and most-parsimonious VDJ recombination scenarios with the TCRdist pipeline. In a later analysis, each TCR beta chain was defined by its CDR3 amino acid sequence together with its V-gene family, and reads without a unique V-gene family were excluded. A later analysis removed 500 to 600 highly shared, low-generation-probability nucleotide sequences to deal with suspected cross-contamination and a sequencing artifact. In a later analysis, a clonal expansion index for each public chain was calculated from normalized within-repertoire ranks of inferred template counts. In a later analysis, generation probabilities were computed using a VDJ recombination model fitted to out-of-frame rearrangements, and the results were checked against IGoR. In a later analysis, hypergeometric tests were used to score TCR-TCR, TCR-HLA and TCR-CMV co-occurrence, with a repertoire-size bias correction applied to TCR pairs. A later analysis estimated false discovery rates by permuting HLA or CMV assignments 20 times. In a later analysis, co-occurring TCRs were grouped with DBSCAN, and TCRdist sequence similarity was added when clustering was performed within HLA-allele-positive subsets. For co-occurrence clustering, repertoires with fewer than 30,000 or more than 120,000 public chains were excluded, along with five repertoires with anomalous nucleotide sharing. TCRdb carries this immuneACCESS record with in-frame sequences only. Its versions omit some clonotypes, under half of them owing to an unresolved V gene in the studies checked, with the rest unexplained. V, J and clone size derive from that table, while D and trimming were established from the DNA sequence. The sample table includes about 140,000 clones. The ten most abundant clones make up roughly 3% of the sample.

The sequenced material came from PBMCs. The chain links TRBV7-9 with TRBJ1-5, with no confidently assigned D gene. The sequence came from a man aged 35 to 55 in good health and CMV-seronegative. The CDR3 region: CASSSGGHQPQHF. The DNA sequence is TGTGCCAGCAGCTCGGGCGGGCATCAGCCCCAGCATTTT. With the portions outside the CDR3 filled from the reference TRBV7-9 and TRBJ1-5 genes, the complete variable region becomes DTGVSQNPRHKITKRGQNVTFRCDPISEHNRLYWYRQTLGQGPEFLTYFQNEAQLEKSRLLSDRFSAERPKGSFSTLEIQRTEQGDSAMYLCASSSGGHQPQHFGDGTRLSIL.